The entry that follows covers one TCR beta chain sequence. Only a few counts were recorded for this clonotype. Its antigen is still unknown. No clone much larger than this one lies a single base away; base qualities are absent. The library was prepared using 5' RACE. TCRdb records Illumina HiSeq 2500 as the sequencer. A second roughly 6 to 12 cycle PCR used a sample-barcoded 5' primer and a J-beta primer mix. A template-switch 5' adaptor carrying 12 random nucleotides introduced a unique molecular identifier onto each TCR beta cDNA molecule. Each sample yielded at least 3 million CDR3-containing paired-end reads. All of the RNA was converted into first-strand cDNA using the Mint cDNA synthesis kit, with a TRBC-specific oligonucleotide serving as the primer. Following uracil-DNA glycosylase treatment, a first 18-cycle PCR with universal primers M1SS and BC2_uni_R was performed on all cDNA. The original methods were these. For normalization, 1 million high-quality reads, each with a distinct molecular identifier, were randomly selected from each sample. Reads sharing molecular identifiers were discarded rather than binned into consensus sequences. MiTCR, run with a Q25 quality threshold and the strictest error-elimination algorithm, handled CDR3 identification, clonotype clustering and error correction. A nonparametric unseen species model with Euler transformation was used to estimate lower-bound total TCR beta diversity. TCRdb applied fastp at Q25 and MiXCR to the public reads, then kept only in-frame beta chains. Every distinct CDR3 protein forms one entry, paired with its most common genes and DNA. TCRdb, rather than the study authors, made the V and J calls. This sample lists hundreds of thousands of distinct CDR3 sequences; approximately 53% were detected once. Roughly 24% of the sample is in the top ten clones.

V drops 0 bases and J drops 0 bases, leaving 15 bases in between. CDR1 and CDR2 are read off the germline V gene as SGDLS and YYNGEE. The CDR3 goes from the cysteine to the phenylalanine over 17 residues. The sequence is cut down to CDR3 DNA, 51 bases in frame from base 1. The data were obtained in a study of blood T cells in healthy people across ages (dated by TCRdb to 2015 to 2017). About the investigation overall: In model experiments, roughly one uniquely barcoded TCR beta cDNA molecule per two T cells was captured by template switching. Using deep sequencing normalized with unique cDNA molecular identifiers, the study measured how TCR beta repertoire diversity changes with age. The donors were divided into four age groups: young (average around 15 years), middle-aged (around 41), aged (around 59) and long-lived (more than 75). To avoid experimental bias, donors of different ages were spread randomly across the sequencing lanes. Two additional independent replicas of 1 million unique cDNA reads from the same blood draw were analyzed for two donors (one aged 18 to 29 and one aged 80 or older). Results the study describes overall, beyond this receptor: Bulk unsorted PBMC profiling prevented conclusive comparison of naive and antigen-experienced compartments. Compared with the aged group, the long-lived group had more naive CD4+ T cells, fewer expanded clones and increased TCR diversity, a pattern suggesting age selection. The percentage of naive T cells measured by flow cytometry correlated strongly with observed TCR beta diversity. As age increased, observed TCR beta diversity per million T cells dropped in a roughly linear way, and a significant reduction was already evident by age 40. Because the CMV infection status of the donors was unknown, age-related changes in expanded clonotypes may potentially have been confounded. Estimates of total diversity based on one million sequenced T cells were regarded as lower bounds and as underestimates.

The approximately 40 donors, aged about 6 to 95 years, were systemically healthy Caucasian individuals from Russia. Around 10 milliliters of peripheral blood were drawn from each donor into EDTA-treated Vacutainer tubes. Ficoll-Paque density-gradient centrifugation was used to isolate PBMCs, with at least 6.5 million per sample. Total RNA, at least 6 micrograms per sample, was extracted from PBMCs with Trizol reagent. For every donor, an aliquot of PBMCs went through flow cytometry to measure the percentages of naive CD45RAhigh/CD27high T cells. This clonotype was sampled from a man between 35 and 55 years old in good health. The chain uses TRBV9 and TRBJ2-5; the D region is possibly TRBD1 or TRBD2, each matching across 6 bases. Specimen: blood. The DNA is TGTGCCAGCAGCGTAGGGGGGGCCGGGTACCACCAAGAGACCCAGTACTTC. Translation gives CASSVGGAGYHQETQYF.